This T cell receptor (beta chain) was identified in a study of CD8+ T cells in alopecia areata. For the study at large: Treated patients' severity was scored by percentage of affected scalp area. General study points: While patients received tofacitinib, many expanded lesional clones remained present in scalp and blood.

The treatment was: oral pan-JAK inhibitor, 5-10 mg twice daily. Reverse transcribed after extraction, RNA yielded cDNA as the sequencing template. The table came from immunoSEQ multiplex PCR; TCRdb's copy has only in-frame clones and leaves some out. This sample carries about 200,000 clones, 30% to 40% of them seen once, and the ten largest clones take 0.48%. V was cut by 4 bases and J by 0 bases, with 10 bases left in between. Germline CDR1 is SGHRS and CDR2 is YFSETQ. CDR3 length: 14 amino acids. This clone has more than one count but fewer than ten. What it binds is not known. V and J are TRBV5-1 and TRBJ1-1, with D maybe TRBD1 (5 bases). This clonotype originated in a human donor with alopecia areata. Sample: CD4+ T cells sorted from blood, taken between weeks 30 and 35, from a patient treated with tofacitinib. The CDR3 region has the DNA TGCGCCAGCAGCGAAAACAGGATGAACACTGAAGCTTTCTTT. Amino acids: CASSENRMNTEAFF.